This TCR beta chain was obtained from a study of cytomegalovirus exposure and HLA in healthy donors. The PCR had 60 Vbeta and 13 Jbeta primers. TCRdb keeps only in-frame clones here, not all; method: immunoSEQ multiplex PCR. The sample lists 120,000 to 150,000 clones, about 80% occurring once. These donors, healthy bone marrow donors, were studied. This clone appeared a single time. Antigen unknown. The germline gene is not matched at one end of the junction; a read error may be the cause. Germline V lookup: CDR1 SEHNR, CDR2 FQNEAQ (reference sequence). There are 17 residues in the CDR3. Study-wide findings and caveats: Evidence from a later analysis indicated that most CMV-associated TCR beta chains looked HLA-restricted. Researchers counted 164 TCR beta chains as cytomegalovirus-associated. Specificity for CMV antigens was confirmed in vitro for a few of the CMV-associated chains.

Sequenced input: PBMCs. The rearrangement joins TRBV7-9 to TRBJ2-7; TRBD2 might be the D (6 bases). The clonotype comes from a woman aged 35 to 49 in good health and CMV-seropositive. The CDR3 reads CSSSLSVSGTVLDEQYF. The CDR3 bases are TGTTCCAGCAGCTTATCGGTTAGCGGTACCGTCCTGGACGAGCAGTACTTC.